Presented here are 27 T cell receptor beta chains from one specimen sequenced in a study of OX40 agonist ivuxolimab in advanced cancers. This table comes from immunoSEQ multiplex PCR, and its TCRdb copy is limited to in-frame clones, with some not included. The sample comprises around 79,000 clones, roughly 85% of which are singletons, and approximately 0.61% rests with the top ten. Sequencing used CD4+ or CD8+ T cells sorted from blood, obtained in a trial of the OX40 agonist ivuxolimab. Receptor source: an adult with an advanced solid tumor such as melanoma, head and neck, liver or kidney cancer.

The chain is built from TRBV25-1 and TRBJ1-1; D perhaps matches TRBD1 (6 bases). The germline V gene has CDR1 MGHDK and CDR2 SYGVNS. CDR3 length: 15 amino acids. V was clipped by 6 bases and J by 4 bases, with 18 bases between them. The CDR3 reads CASRSGGRWVTEAFF. In nucleotides, the CDR3 is TGTGCCAGCAGGTCGGGGGGGCGCTGGGTCACTGAAGCTTTCTTT.

The chain uses TRBV6-5 and TRBJ2-5, with TRBD1 as a possible D gene (5 bases). Germline V CDR1 and CDR2: MNHEY, SVGAGI. Trimming removed 6 bases from V and 5 bases from J, with 13 bases in between. This CDR3 has 13 residues. The CDR3 loop reads CASRTVAVETQYF. CDR3 nucleotide sequence: TGTGCCAGCAGGACAGTCGCCGTGGAGACCCAGTACTTC.

The chain carries TRBV27 and TRBJ1-5, with a weak D call TRBD1 (6 bases). V gave up 4 bases and J gave up 0 bases, with 16 bases separating them. Germline values: CDR1 MNHEY, CDR2 SMNVEV (reference sequence). The CDR3 is 17 residues long. CDR3 in amino acids: CASSYKAGDYSNQPQHF. As DNA, the CDR3 is TGTGCCAGCAGTTACAAGGCAGGGGACTATAGCAATCAGCCCCAGCATTTT.

V usage is TRBV9 and J usage is TRBJ2-1; 11 bases match TRBD1. Germline CDR1 is SGDLS and CDR2 is YYNGEE. The length of the CDR3 is 16 residues. Trimming cost V 3 bases and J 7 bases; bases outside gene matches: 9. Here the CDR3 DNA reads TGTGCCAGCAGCGCGGGGGACAGGGGGTTTGCAAATGAGCAGTTCTTC. The encoded protein is CASSAGDRGFANEQFF.

The chain links TRBV10-1 to TRBJ2-2; D may be TRBD2 (6 bases). This CDR3 contains 15 residues. Germline V gene data show CDR1 as WNHNN and CDR2 as SYGVQD (reference sequence). Trimming removed 4 bases at V and 2 bases at J, with 11 bases between. In DNA, the CDR3 is TGCGCCAGCAGTGTTGGAGGGCCAAACACCGGGGAGCTGTTTTTT. Translation: CASSVGGPNTGELFF.

This chain joins TRBV27 and TRBJ2-1; 8 bases align to TRBD1. CDR1 is MNHEY and CDR2 is SMNVEV in the germline V gene (reference sequence). The CDR3 totals 13 residues. Losses at the gene ends were 6 bases for V and 7 bases for J; bases not matched to a gene: 5. Written as DNA, the CDR3 is TGTGCCAGCAGCCGGGACAGGCCAAATGAGCAGTTCTTC. It yields the protein CASSRDRPNEQFF.

The genes are TRBV7-2 and TRBJ1-2, with D unclear. This CDR3 has 14 amino acids. Germline CDR1 SGHTA, CDR2 FQGNSA. The V end lost 7 bases, the J end lost 5 bases, and 17 bases lay between the germline ends. As DNA, the CDR3 is TGTGCCAGCACCCCCATGGTGGAGGGTTATGGCTACACCTTC. It yields the protein CASTPMVEGYGYTF.

The chain couples TRBV7-3 to TRBJ1-1; no clear D gene. The CDR3 contains 14 residues. Germline V gene data show CDR1 as SGHTA and CDR2 as FQGTGA. The germline V and J ends were trimmed by 3 bases and 4 bases, with 12 bases remaining between them. CDR3 residues: CASSLEGLATEAFF. For the CDR3, the DNA is TGTGCCAGCAGCTTGGAGGGTTTGGCCACTGAAGCTTTCTTT.

This clone was found once. CDR3 DNA: TGTGCCAGCTCACCAAGGGGGTCCTCCTACGAGCAGTACTTC. Protein sequence: CASSPRGSSYEQYF. The rearrangement links TRBV18 to TRBJ2-7; tentatively, D is TRBD1 (6 bases). Per the germline V gene, CDR1 is KGHSH and CDR2 is LQKENI. V shed 2 bases and J shed 0 bases, with 8 bases lying between them. The CDR3 has 14 residues. The whole variable domain, filled in from reference TRBV18 and TRBJ2-7, reads NAGVMQNPRHLVRRRGQEARLRCSPMKGHSHVYWYRQLPEEGLKFMVYLQKENIIDESGMPKERFSAEFPKEGPSILRIQQVVRGDSAAYFCASSPRGSSYEQYFGPGTRLTVT.

This clone was observed a handful of times. This rearrangement joins TRBV27 to TRBJ1-6; D unresolved. V was shortened by 8 bases and J by 0 bases, with 17 bases between the two germline ends. This CDR3 comprises 17 residues. CDR1 and CDR2 from the germline V gene are MNHEY and SMNVEV (reference sequence). The DNA for the CDR3 is TGTGCCAGCCCTCGAGACACCCTGAGCTCCTATAATTCACCCCTCCACTTT. It codes for CASPRDTLSSYNSPLHF.

The genes are TRBV18 and TRBJ1-1; D perhaps matches TRBD1 (5 bases). The germline V gene has CDR1 KGHSH and CDR2 LQKENI. With 3 bases removed from V and 1 base from J, the gap between germline ends came to 15 bases. This CDR3 comprises 16 residues. The CDR3 protein is CASSPFPRDGNTEAFF. The CDR3 DNA is TGTGCCAGCTCACCTTTTCCTCGGGACGGGAACACTGAAGCTTTCTTT.

The chain combines TRBV29-1 with TRBJ1-2; D may be TRBD1 (6 bases). This CDR3 has 15 amino acids. Germline values: CDR1 SQVTM, CDR2 ANQGSEA. V shed 4 bases and J shed 0 bases, with 15 bases lying between them. CDR3 coding DNA: TGCAGCGTTGGGGGGGGCGCCGAATCTAACTATGGCTACACCTTC. Residues: CSVGGGAESNYGYTF.

V gene TRBV4-3 combines with J gene TRBJ2-5, with 8 nucleotides matching TRBD2. CDR3 length: 16 amino acids. With 1 base clipped from V and 1 base from J, the junction kept 5 bases outside the gene matches. The germline V gene encodes CDR1 LGHNA and CDR2 YSLEER. The CDR3 DNA is TGCGCCAGCAGCCAAGTAGCGGGGCTATTCCAAGAGACCCAGTACTTC. The encoded protein is CASSQVAGLFQETQYF.

The chain recombines TRBV7-2 with TRBJ2-3; 8 nucleotides match TRBD1. Trimming cost V 6 bases and J 4 bases; bases outside gene matches: 6. Per germline, CDR1 SGHTA and CDR2 FQGNSA. The CDR3 is 14 residues long. Here the CDR3 reads CASSRQGNADTQYF. CDR3 in DNA: TGTGCCAGCAGTCGACAGGGGAACGCAGATACGCAGTATTTT. Variable domain in full (rest from reference TRBV7-2 and TRBJ2-3): GAGVSQSPSNKVTEKGKDVELRCDPISGHTALYWYRQSLGQGLEFLIYFQGNSAPDKSGLPSDRFSAERTGGSVSTLTIQRTQQEDSAVYLCASSRQGNADTQYFGPGTRLTVL.

This chain links TRBV2 with TRBJ1-3, with D unclear. V was cut by 6 bases and J by 1 base, with 10 bases left in between. Germline assignment: CDR1 SNHLY and CDR2 FYNNEI. The CDR3 sequence is 14 residues long. The CDR3 loop reads CASSFTGSGNTIYF. CDR3 nucleotide sequence: TGTGCCAGCAGCTTTACTGGATCTGGAAACACCATATATTTT.

This clone was seen a handful of times. The chain recombines TRBV30 with TRBJ1-1; D not certain. The germline V gene has CDR1 GTSNPN and CDR2 SVGIG (reference sequence). This CDR3 region has 12 residues. The V and J ends lost 3 bases and 3 bases respectively, with 8 bases between them. The CDR3 region is CAWRALYTEAFF. The CDR3 coding sequence is TGTGCCTGGAGGGCCCTGTACACTGAAGCTTTCTTT.

This clone was observed once. This chain connects TRBV7-2 to TRBJ1-5; D uncertain. This CDR3 comprises 15 residues. Germline V gives CDR1 SGHTA, CDR2 FQGNSA. Trimming stripped 0 bases from V and 3 bases from J, with 9 bases between. Here the CDR3 reads CASSLAVQFNQPQHF. The CDR3 DNA reads as TGTGCCAGCAGCTTAGCCGTACAGTTCAATCAGCCCCAGCATTTT.

The chain links TRBV7-3 to TRBJ2-1; 13 positions agree with TRBD2. From germline, CDR1 is SGHTA and CDR2 FQGTGA. The length of the CDR3 is 17 residues. Trimming at V came to 2 bases and at J to 4 bases, leaving 5 bases not matched to a gene. The CDR3, as DNA: TGTGCCAGCAGCTTAGGTACGGGACTAGCGGGGTACAATGAGCAGTTCTTC. Translated, it gives CASSLGTGLAGYNEQFF.

Only a few counts were recorded for this clone. The V and J genes are TRBV7-2 and TRBJ2-1; the D gene is possibly TRBD2 (5 bases). CDR3 length: 12 amino acids. Trimming left V 3 bases short and J 10 bases short, with 10 bases between. CDR1 is SGHTA and CDR2 is FQGNSA in the germline V gene. The CDR3 here is CASSFERREQFF. The CDR3 nucleotides read TGTGCCAGCAGCTTTGAGCGGAGGGAGCAGTTCTTC.

This clone came up once. The rearrangement uses TRBV10-3 and TRBJ1-1, with 9 nucleotides matching TRBD1. Germline CDR1 is ENHRY and CDR2 is SYGVKD. Trimming removed 9 bases from V and 1 base from J; junction bases left unmatched: 15. There are 17 residues in the CDR3. The CDR3: CAISNLQGATWNTEAFF. CDR3 bases: TGTGCCATTTCGAATCTACAGGGGGCGACCTGGAACACTGAAGCTTTCTTT.

The V gene is TRBV4-2, the J gene TRBJ1-5, with TRBD1 matching 8 bases. CDR3 length: 18 residues. The ends lost 2 bases at V and 2 bases at J; junction bases unmatched: 11. CDR1 is LGHNA, CDR2 YNFKEQ, per germline. The CDR3 DNA is TGTGCCAGCAGCCAACCAATACAGGGGGTTGATGGCAATCAGCCCCAGCATTTT. The encoded protein is CASSQPIQGVDGNQPQHF.

The rearrangement joins TRBV2 to TRBJ2-2, with TRBD1 matching 7 bases. The V gene end was trimmed by 4 bases and the J gene end by 1 base; junction bases not matched to a gene: 0. The CDR3 has 14 residues. Germline CDR1 reads SNHLY; CDR2 reads FYNNEI. This CDR3 is CASSGQGNTGELFF. CDR3 nucleotides: TGTGCCAGCAGTGGACAGGGGAACACCGGGGAGCTGTTTTTT.

This clone was detected once. The chain recombines TRBV11-2 with TRBJ1-2; weak D call: TRBD1 (5 bases). V lost 5 bases and J 8 bases, leaving 24 bases between the germline ends. Per the germline V gene, CDR1 is SGHAT and CDR2 is FQNNGV. This CDR3 contains 16 residues. This CDR3 reads CASSRGGTPGLGGYTF. The CDR3 nucleotides are TGTGCCAGCAGCCGAGGCGGGACCCCAGGTTTGGGGGGCTACACCTTC. Variable domain in full (rest from reference TRBV11-2 and TRBJ1-2): EAGVAQSPRYKIIEKRQSVAFWCNPISGHATLYWYQQILGQGPKLLIQFQNNGVVDDSQLPKDRFSAERLKGVDSTLKIQPAKLEDSAVYLCASSRGGTPGLGGYTFGSGTRLTVV.

This clone has just one count. The chain is built from TRBV5-4 and TRBJ1-4; D perhaps matches TRBD1 (5 bases). With 3 bases removed from V and 5 bases from J, the gap between germline ends came to 14 bases. CDR3 length equals 15 residues. The germline V gene encodes CDR1 SGHNT and CDR2 YYREEE (reference sequence). CDR3 region: CASSSANGANEKLFF. In nucleotides, the CDR3 is TGTGCCAGCAGCTCTGCAAACGGGGCAAATGAAAAACTGTTTTTT.

The V and J genes are TRBV2 and TRBJ1-2; 8 bases fit TRBD1. Germline values: CDR1 SNHLY, CDR2 FYNNEI. J lost 4 bases, V lost 8 bases, and 3 bases had no gene match. This CDR3 spans 12 amino acids. CDR3 amino acids: CASRTGPYGYTF. The CDR3 DNA follows: TGTGCCAGCCGGACAGGGCCCTATGGCTACACCTTC.

This clone was counted only a few times. The chain uses TRBV20-1 and TRBJ2-7, with D uncertain. With 5 bases removed from V and 3 bases from J, the gap between germline ends came to 8 bases. In germline, CDR1 is DFQATT, CDR2 SNEGSKA (reference sequence). There are 11 residues in the CDR3. This CDR3 reads CSAPDNYEQYF. For the CDR3, the DNA is TGCAGTGCTCCCGATAACTACGAGCAGTACTTC.

The V gene is TRBV7-2, the J gene TRBJ2-5, with 7 positions matching TRBD1. Germline lookup yields CDR1 SGHTA and CDR2 FQGNSA. Losses at the gene ends were 1 base for V and 4 bases for J; bases not matched to a gene: 12. The CDR3 length is 17 residues. CDR3 bases: TGTGCCAGCAGCTTAGAGTCGGTAGGGGGCCTAGGAGAGACCCAGTACTTC. It codes for CASSLESVGGLGETQYF.